This T cell receptor beta chain is from a study of control samples from healthy donors and cancer patients. This clone showed up just once. Looked up from germline, CDR1 is MDHEN and CDR2 is SYDVKM. The CDR3 loop spans 12 amino acids. With 3 bases removed from V and 11 bases from J, the gap between germline ends came to 13 bases. Produced via immunoSEQ multiplex PCR; TCRdb's table is partial and in-frame only. This table has over 120,000 clones, about nine tenths appearing once. This TCR was recovered from a man between 25 and 39 years old in good health. Sequenced sample: blood. This chain links TRBV28 with TRBJ1-2; a possible D gene is TRBD1 (5 bases). This chain's CDR3 is CASSFLRGQYTF. The CDR3, as DNA: TGTGCCAGCAGTTTCCTGCGGGGCCAGTACACCTTC.